The 9 T cell receptor beta chains below come from one sample, sequenced in a study of regulatory T cells in long-lasting Graves disease. The time point was: newly diagnosed GD, antithyroid drugs for less than 3 months. PBMCs provided the RNA from which the TCR library was made. Building of the TCR beta libraries involved iRepertoire HTBI primers and Arm-PCR of CDR3 regions. Each CDR3 protein gets one entry after TCRdb re-called the multiplex PCR reads with MiXCR. Among approximately 350,000 distinct CDR3 sequences, about 10% were seen once, and the ten largest hold approximately 20%. The data also belong to a second study, concerning T cells in Graves' hyperthyroidism and ophthalmopathy.

Sequenced material: peripheral blood mononuclear cells (PBMCs), taken at new diagnosis, from a patient treated with antithyroid drugs. These receptors were taken from a woman aged 18-29 years with Graves disease.

This clonotype was seen more than once but under ten times. The gene calls are TRBV20-1 and TRBJ1-4, with D perhaps TRBD1 (6 bases). Germline CDR1 is DFQATT and CDR2 is SNEGSKA (reference sequence). With 6 bases removed from V and 0 bases from J, the gap between germline ends came to 11 bases. CDR3 length equals 14 residues. The CDR3 sequence is CSAPTGPTNEKLFF. In nucleotides, the CDR3 is TGCAGTGCCCCCACAGGGCCAACTAATGAAAAACTGTTTTTT.

This clonotype occurred many times. This chain uses TRBV7-2 with TRBJ1-1; TRBD1 matches at 9 bases. The CDR3 has 18 amino acids. V lost 5 bases, J lost 1 base, and 14 bases stayed unmatched. Per germline, CDR1 SGHTA and CDR2 FQGNSA. This chain's CDR3 is CASSRGGLQGATNTEAFF. The CDR3 coding sequence is TGTGCCAGCAGCAGAGGTGGTCTACAGGGGGCTACGAACACTGAAGCTTTCTTT.

This clonotype was counted only a few times. The rearrangement joins TRBV4-2 to TRBJ2-7; D unclear. The CDR3 consists of 14 residues. The germline V and J ends were trimmed by 0 bases and 3 bases, with 9 bases remaining between them. Germline CDR1 reads LGHNA; CDR2 reads YNFKEQ. Here the CDR3 reads CASSQDQRYYEQYV. CDR3 sequence (DNA): TGTGCCAGCAGCCAAGATCAAAGGTACTACGAGCAGTACGTC.

Notes on this clonotype: This may come from a read error, since a much larger clone is one base off. The rearrangement joins TRBV6-2 or TRBV6-3 to TRBJ2-2; unclear D gene. Germline lookup yields CDR1 MNHEY and CDR2 SVGEGT. There are 17 residues in the CDR3. CDR3 amino acids: CVSSYSPLTRNTGELFF. The CDR3 DNA is TGTGTCAGCAGTTACTCTCCCCTAACAAGGAACACCGGGGAGCTGTTTTTT.

In this sample, this clonotype turned up a few times. The gene calls are TRBV7-3 and TRBJ2-1; 11 bases map to TRBD1. The CDR3 length is 15 residues. CDR1 is SGHTA, CDR2 FQGTGA, per germline. V lost 5 bases to trimming and J lost 8 bases; unmatched junction nucleotides: 8. The CDR3 DNA is TGTGCCAGCAGCCCCGGACAGGGGGCATGGGATGAGCAGTTCTTC. Its translation is CASSPGQGAWDEQFF. The whole variable domain, remainder taken from reference TRBV7-3 and TRBJ2-1, is GAGVSQTPSNKVTEKGKYVELRCDPISGHTALYWYRQSLGQGPEFLIYFQGTGAADDSGLPNDRFFAVRPEGSVSTLKIQRTERGDSAVYLCASSPGQGAWDEQFFGPGTRLTVL.

This clonotype was seen many times. The chain joins TRBV27 to TRBJ1-1, with D hard to call. This CDR3 contains 15 residues. The V gene's germline CDR1 is MNHEY and CDR2 SMNVEV (reference sequence). Trimming stripped 8 bases from V and 1 base from J, with 17 bases between. The CDR3 protein is CASSSGEGTNTEAFF. The CDR3 nucleotides read TGTGCCAGCTCCTCGGGAGAGGGTACGAACACTGAAGCTTTCTTT.

This clonotype was seen repeatedly, ten times or more. The chain uses TRBV12-5 and TRBJ2-2; weak D call: TRBD2 (6 bases). The CDR3 is 16 amino acids. Per germline, CDR1 LGHNT and CDR2 FRNRAP. V was shortened by 8 bases and J by 4 bases, with 20 bases between the two germline ends. The CDR3 nucleotides read TGTGCTAGTACGGGGGAGGCCTTAACCCGCACCGGGGAGCTGTTTTTT. Amino acids: CASTGEALTRTGELFF.

This clonotype was recorded many times. The rearrangement joins TRBV11-2 to TRBJ2-7; D not certain. This CDR3 comprises 13 residues. Germline values: CDR1 SGHAT, CDR2 FQNNGV. V gave up 0 bases and J gave up 9 bases, with 12 bases separating them. CDR3 in DNA: TGTGCCAGCAGCTTAGAGACGGGTTTCAGGCAGTACTTC. This gives the protein CASSLETGFRQYF.

For this clonotype: An end of the junction differs from the germline gene, which may be a read error. This chain joins TRBV11-2 and TRBJ2-1, with D uncertain. Germline CDR1 and CDR2: SGHAT and FQNNGV. This CDR3 spans 14 amino acids. CDR3 DNA: TGTGCCGGCAGCTTAGATAAGGTTTACAATGAGCAGTTCTTC. Translating it yields CAGSLDKVYNEQFF.